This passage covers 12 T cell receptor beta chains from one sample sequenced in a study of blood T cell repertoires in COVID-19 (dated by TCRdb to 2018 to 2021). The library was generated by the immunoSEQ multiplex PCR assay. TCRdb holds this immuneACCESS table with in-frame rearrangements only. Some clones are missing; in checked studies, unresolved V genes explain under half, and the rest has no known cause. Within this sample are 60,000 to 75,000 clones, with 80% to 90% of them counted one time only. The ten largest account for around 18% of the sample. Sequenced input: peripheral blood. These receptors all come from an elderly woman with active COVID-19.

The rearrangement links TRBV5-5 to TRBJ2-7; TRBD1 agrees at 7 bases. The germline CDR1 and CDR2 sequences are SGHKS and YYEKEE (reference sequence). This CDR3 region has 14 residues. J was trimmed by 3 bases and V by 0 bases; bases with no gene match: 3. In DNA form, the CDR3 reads TGTGCCAGCAGCTTGGTGGCAGGGGGCTACGAGCAGTACTTC. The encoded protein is CASSLVAGGYEQYF.

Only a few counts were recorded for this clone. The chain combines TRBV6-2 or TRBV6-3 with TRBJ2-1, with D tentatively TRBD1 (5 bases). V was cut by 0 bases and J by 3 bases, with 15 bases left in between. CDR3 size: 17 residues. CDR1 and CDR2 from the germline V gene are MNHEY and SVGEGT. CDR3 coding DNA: TGTGCCAGCAGTTACTCACCAACCTGGGGCCTCTACAATGAGCAGTTCTTC. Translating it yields CASSYSPTWGLYNEQFF.

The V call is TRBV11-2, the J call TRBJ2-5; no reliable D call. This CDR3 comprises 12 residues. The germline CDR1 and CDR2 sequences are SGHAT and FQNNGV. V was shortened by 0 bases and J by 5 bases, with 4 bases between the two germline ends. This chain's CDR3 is CASSLDQETQYF. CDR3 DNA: TGTGCCAGCAGCTTAGATCAGGAGACCCAGTACTTC.

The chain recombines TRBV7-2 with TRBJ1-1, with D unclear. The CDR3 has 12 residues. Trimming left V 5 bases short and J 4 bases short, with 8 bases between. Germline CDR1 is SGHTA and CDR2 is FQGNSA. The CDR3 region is CASSASLTEAFF. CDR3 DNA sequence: TGTGCCAGCAGCGCGTCTCTCACTGAAGCTTTCTTT. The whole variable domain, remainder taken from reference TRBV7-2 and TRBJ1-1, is GAGVSQSPSNKVTEKGKDVELRCDPISGHTALYWYRQSLGQGLEFLIYFQGNSAPDKSGLPSDRFSAERTGGSVSTLTIQRTQQEDSAVYLCASSASLTEAFFGQGTRLTVV.

The CDR3 DNA sequence: TGTGCCAGCAGGCGAGCTCACAGGGGGGTGATCGTTCAGTACTTC. It codes for CASRRAHRGVIVQYF. The V gene is TRBV6-5, the J gene TRBJ2-7; 8 bases align to TRBD1. CDR3 length: 15 amino acids. J gave up 10 bases and V 6 bases, and 17 bases lay outside the gene matches. CDR1 is MNHEY and CDR2 is SVGAGI in the germline V gene.

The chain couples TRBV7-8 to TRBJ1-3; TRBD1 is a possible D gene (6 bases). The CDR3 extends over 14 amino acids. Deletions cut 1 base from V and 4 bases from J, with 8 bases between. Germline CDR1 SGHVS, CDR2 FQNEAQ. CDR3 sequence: CASSLVGGGNTIYF. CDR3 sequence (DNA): TGTGCCAGCAGCTTAGTAGGGGGAGGAAACACCATATATTTT.

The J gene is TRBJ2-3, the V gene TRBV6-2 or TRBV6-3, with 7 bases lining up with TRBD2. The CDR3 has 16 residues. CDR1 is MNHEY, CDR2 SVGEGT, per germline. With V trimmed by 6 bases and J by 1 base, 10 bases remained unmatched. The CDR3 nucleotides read TGTGCCAGCAGCCCATTCGCGAGCGGGGGCACAGATACGCAGTATTTT. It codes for CASSPFASGGTDTQYF.

Here the CDR3 DNA reads TGTGCCAGCAGTTACAGGACAGGTTTTTCCCCCTCGGCTTTCTTT. This codes for CASSYRTGFSPSAFF. The rearrangement joins TRBV6-2 or TRBV6-3 to TRBJ1-1, with 7 bases identical to TRBD1. Trimming at V came to 2 bases and at J to 11 bases, leaving 14 bases not matched to a gene. This CDR3 spans 15 amino acids. The germline CDR1 and CDR2 sequences are MNHEY and SVGEGT.

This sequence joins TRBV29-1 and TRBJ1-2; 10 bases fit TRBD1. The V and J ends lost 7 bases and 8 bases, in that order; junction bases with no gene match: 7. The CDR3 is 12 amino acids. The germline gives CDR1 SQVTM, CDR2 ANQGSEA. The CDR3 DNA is TGCAGCGCGAGACAGGGGGCGAAGGGCTACACCTTC. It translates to CSARQGAKGYTF.

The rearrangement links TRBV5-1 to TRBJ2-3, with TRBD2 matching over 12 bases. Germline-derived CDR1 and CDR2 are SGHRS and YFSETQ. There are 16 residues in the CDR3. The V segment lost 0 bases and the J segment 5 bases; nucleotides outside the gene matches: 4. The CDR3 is CASSLDRLAGEDTQYF. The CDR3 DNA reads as TGCGCCAGCAGCTTGGACCGACTAGCGGGGGAAGATACGCAGTATTTT.

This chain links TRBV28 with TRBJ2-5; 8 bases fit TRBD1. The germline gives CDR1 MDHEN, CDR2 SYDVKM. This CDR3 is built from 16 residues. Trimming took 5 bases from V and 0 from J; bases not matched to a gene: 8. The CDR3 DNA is TGTGCCAGCAGTCCGGGACAGGCCGGGTACCAAGAGACCCAGTACTTC. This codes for CASSPGQAGYQETQYF.

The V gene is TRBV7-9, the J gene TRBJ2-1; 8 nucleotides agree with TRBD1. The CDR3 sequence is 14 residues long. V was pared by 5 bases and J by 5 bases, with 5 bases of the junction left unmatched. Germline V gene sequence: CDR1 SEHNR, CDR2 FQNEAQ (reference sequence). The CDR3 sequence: CASSQDRANNEQFF. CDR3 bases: TGTGCCAGCAGCCAGGACAGGGCCAACAATGAGCAGTTCTTC.